A single T cell receptor beta chain is shown here with its context. What it binds is not known. This sample is drawn from a study of siplizumab effects on memory and regulatory T cells. Study-wide results and caveats: A mean of approximately 70% of mappable alloreactive CD4+ clones were Treg-derived with siplizumab, compared with 25% to 30% in controls.

Sequencing was performed with immunoSEQ multiplex PCR; in TCRdb, only in-frame clones are kept and a portion is missing. This sample has over 80,000 clones; 80% to 90% occur once, and the top ten carry more than 1.5%. CDR3 length: 12 residues. V dropped 1 base and J dropped 1 base, with 0 bases sitting between them. From germline, CDR1 is MNHNS and CDR2 SASEGT. This sequence was found in a human donor in good health. The V gene is TRBV6-1, the J gene TRBJ2-3; no firm D call. Material: Tregs sorted from blood. CDR3 sequence: CASSEGTDTQYF. For the CDR3, the DNA is TGTGCCAGCAGTGAAGGCACAGATACGCAGTATTTT.